This passage covers 7 T cell receptor beta chains from one sample sequenced in a study of tissue T cells after allogeneic stem cell transplantation. Time point noted: mouse harvest day 14 after allogeneic transplant. Each mouse received 10^7 T-cell-depleted marrow cells plus 10^6 splenic CD5+ T cells by tail vein. TCRdb's table, derived via immunoSEQ multiplex PCR, lists solely in-frame clones and lacks some. There are 2,000 to 3,000 clones in the sample; 45% to 50% occur only once, and around 14% lies in the top ten. Specimen: gut tissue. These receptors all come from a female BALB/c mouse given C57BL/6 T cells with graft-versus-host disease after an allogeneic hematopoietic cell transplant.

This clone was observed a handful of times. Genes and germline come from the mouse. With the read ending 1 residue before the CDR3 end, the germline J gene is used to fill in that end. The chain employs TRBV31 and TRBJ1-4; 7 bases are a match to TRBD1. V was clipped by 3 bases and J by 0 bases; unmatched bases: 7. CDR1 and CDR2 from the germline V gene are GKSSPN and SITVG. This CDR3 is 16 amino acids long. CDR3 in amino acids: CAWSRGTAISNERLFF. The part of the CDR3 DNA that was read is TGTGCCTGGAGCCGTGGGACAGCAATTTCCAACGAAAGATTATTT.

Details on this clone: Each gene name is a mouse one. Coverage ceases 1 residue before the CDR3 finishes, and the germline J gene fills in the end. The chain is built from TRBV4 and TRBJ2-3, with 8 bases matching TRBD2. J lost 3 bases, V lost 6 bases, and 2 bases had no gene match. Germline V gives CDR1 LGHDT, CDR2 YNNKQL (reference sequence). This CDR3 region has 13 residues. CDR3 DNA (partial): TGTGCCAGCAGTTGGGGGGGAGCAGAAACGCTGTAT. Encoded protein: CASSWGGAETLY. The CDR3, in full, reads CASSWGGAETLYF.

Of note for this clone: Genes and germline come from the mouse. The sequenced fragment ends 1 residue before the CDR3 boundary, so the rest is inferred from the germline J gene. V gene TRBV14 combines with J gene TRBJ2-2; D tentatively fits TRBD1 or TRBD2 (6 bases each). CDR1 and CDR2 (germline): SGHDT, FRDEAV. With 1 base removed from V and 0 bases from J, the gap between germline ends came to 7 bases. The CDR3 has 15 amino acids. CDR3 sequence reads: CASSFRGANTGQLYF. The sequenced CDR3 bases are TGTGCCAGCAGTTTCAGGGGGGCAAACACCGGGCAGCTCTAC.

As for this clone: The gene names given are mouse names. The sequenced fragment ends 1 residue before the CDR3 boundary, so the rest is inferred from the germline J gene. The chain combines TRBV12-1 with TRBJ2-1; the D gene is possibly TRBD1 (5 bases). Trimming left V 4 bases short and J 4 bases short, with 13 bases between. CDR3 length: 14 residues. Germline lookup yields CDR1 SGHSN and CDR2 HYEKVE. CDR3 sequence reads: CASSRGREYAEQFF. The CDR3 bases that were read are TGTGCCAGCTCCCGCGGCAGGGAGTATGCTGAGCAGTTC.

In the case of this clone: All gene names here are mouse names. The read ends 1 residue early relative to the CDR3; the germline J gene fills the gap. This chain uses TRBV12-1 with TRBJ2-5; either TRBD1 or TRBD2 may supply D (5 bases each). The CDR3 covers 14 residues. The V and J ends lost 0 bases and 1 base respectively, with 7 bases between them. CDR1 SGHSN and CDR2 HYEKVE come from the germline V gene. CDR3 sequence: CASSLAGDQDTQYF. The covered CDR3 bases are TGTGCCAGCTCTCTCGCGGGGGACCAAGACACCCAGTAC.

A note on this clone: The listed genes are named as in mouse. The read terminates 1 residue before the CDR3 end, so the remaining end is supplied by the germline J gene. The chain carries TRBV12-1 and TRBJ1-4; D is possibly TRBD1 (6 bases). The CDR3 runs 13 residues. Trimming pared 6 bases from V and 0 bases from J, leaving 7 bases between. CDR1 is SGHSN and CDR2 is HYEKVE in the germline V gene. The CDR3 sequence is CASGQISNERLFF. Incomplete CDR3 DNA: TGTGCCAGCGGACAGATTTCCAACGAAAGATTATTT.

Notes on this clone: Gene names denote mouse genes. Sequencing ends 1 residue short of the CDR3 end; the germline J gene provides the rest. This sequence joins TRBV3 and TRBJ2-5, with a tentative D call TRBD1 (5 bases). Germline V gives CDR1 SNHLY, CDR2 FYNGKV (reference sequence). The CDR3 spans 11 residues. V lost 6 bases to trimming and J lost 6 bases, with 7 bases between them. The DNA read from the CDR3 is TGTGCCAGCAGGAACAGGGACACCCAGTAC. Protein: CASRNRDTQY. The whole CDR3 sequence reads CASRNRDTQYF.